This TCR beta chain was captured by sequencing in a study of patients and donors after allogeneic stem cell transplantation. TCRdb itself ran the RT-PCR reads through MiXCR, one entry per CDR3 protein. The data show some 960,000 distinct CDR3 sequences, with more than 15% seen just once and 5% to 6.5% held by the top ten. The source of this sequence is a human donor who was either an allogeneic HSCT recipient or a stem cell or donor lymphocyte infusion donor (not recorded which). It is not recorded whose cells these are; they may come from a transplant donor. The sequenced sample consisted of blood, either unsorted or a sorted T cell fraction (not recorded which).

Written as DNA, the CDR3 is TGCAGTGCCCTATCGAAGGGGTTCCAAGAGACCCAGTACTTC. Translation gives CSALSKGFQETQYF. V is TRBV20-1 and J is TRBJ2-5; D may be TRBD1 (5 bases). V was clipped by 6 bases and J by 1 base, with 15 bases between them. This CDR3 contains 14 residues. Germline V gene sequence: CDR1 DFQATT, CDR2 SNEGSKA (reference sequence).